This is a list of T cell receptor beta chains from one sample in a study of tumor and adjacent non-tumor tissue in lung cancer. TCRdb analysed the multiplex PCR reads with MiXCR anew, one entry per CDR3 protein. This repertoire shows tens of thousands of distinct CDR3 sequences, roughly 62% found once; its top ten account for over 15%. The sample comprised distant non-tumor lung tissue. The receptors originated from a woman aged 40-49 years with non-small cell lung cancer. The CDR3 runs from the conserved cysteine through the conserved F or W. D genes are given only for firm matches. The listing skips clone size in some rows; elsewhere it reads once, few, many or a size class.

>TRBJ2-3|TRBV4-1|-|TRBD2
TGCGCCAGCTGTCACCCGGGACTAGCGGTGGGTCCATTCCGGAATACGCAGTATTTT
CASCHPGLAVGPFRNTQYF
>TRBJ2-2|TRBV11-3|-|TRBD2
TGTGCCAACAGCACCGGACTAGTGGGAGGCGTCGGGGAGCTGTTTTTT
CANSTGLVGGVGELFF
>TRBJ1-1|TRBV7-9|-|-
TGTGCCAGCAGCTTTTCCGGGGGGAGGATGAACACTGATGCTTTCTTT
CASSFSGGRMNTDAFF
>TRBJ2-4|TRBV12-3/TRBV12-4|-|TRBD1
TGTGCCGGCAATTGGACAGGGGGGGCGGACATTCAGTACTTC
CAGNWTGGADIQYF
>TRBJ2-7|TRBV29-1|many|-
TGCAGCGCGAAAGGGAACTCCTACGAGCAGTACTTC
CSAKGNSYEQYF
>TRBJ1-1|TRBV11-2|-|-
TGTGCCAGGAGCTTATTCCCTGAAGCCTTCTTT
CARSLFPEAFF
>TRBJ2-3|TRBV12-3/TRBV12-4|many|-
TGTGCCAGCAGTTTATGGACGAGAGATACGCAGTATTTT
CASSLWTRDTQYF
>TRBJ2-3|TRBV4-2|-|TRBD2
TGTGCCAGCATCCAAGATTTTAGACTAACCACTAGCGGGCAGCGGGGTACGCAGTATTTT
CASIQDFRLTTSGQRGTQYF
>TRBJ1-2|TRBV12-3/TRBV12-4|many|-
TGTGCCAGCAGTTTAACGGGAGCCCCTAACTATGGCTACACCTTC
CASSLTGAPNYGYTF
>TRBJ1-4|TRBV7-9|many|-
TGTGCCAGCAGCCTACAACAGGGAACGGATGAAAAACTGTTTTTT
CASSLQQGTDEKLFF
>TRBJ2-1|TRBV6-6|-|-
TGTACCAGCAGACCGGGGGATAGATCGCGGGGGCAGTTCTTC
CTSRPGDRSRGQFF
>TRBJ1-2|TRBV28|few|-
TGTGCCAGCACTACGCATGGGAGGGTTGGCTACACCTTC
CASTTHGRVGYTF
>TRBJ1-1|TRBV14|many|-
TGTGCCAGCAGCCAGGTCTTGAACACTGAAGCTTTCTTT
CASSQVLNTEAFF
>TRBJ2-7|TRBV25-1|-|-
TGTGCCAGCAGTGAATCCTACGAGCAGTACTTC
CASSESYEQYF
>TRBJ1-5|TRBV7-8|once|TRBD1
TGTGCCAGCAGCCGACAGGGGGCCTATAGCAATCAGCCCCAATATTTT
CASSRQGAYSNQPQYF
>TRBJ2-2|TRBV11-2|-|TRBD1
TGTGCCAGCAGCTGGCAAGCAGGGGGCCTGAGTACTAACGCCGGGGAGCTGTTTTTT
CASSWQAGGLSTNAGELFF
>TRBJ1-4|TRBV7-9|-|-
TGTGACAGCAGCTTAGACAGTAGTCCCGGTAAACTGTTTTTT
CDSSLDSSPGKLFF
>TRBJ1-1|TRBV7-9|-|-
TGTGCCAGCAGCGGGGCCGGGACGGTAGACACTGAAGCTTTCTTT
CASSGAGTVDTEAFF
>TRBJ1-2|TRBV30|many|TRBD1
TGTGCCTGGAGTGCCCGACAGACAGGGGTGATGGGCTACACCTTC
CAWSARQTGVMGYTF
>TRBJ2-5|TRBV6-2/TRBV6-3|-|-
TGTTCCAGCGGACTAACGGGAGTTGGGGAAGAGACCCAGCACTTC
CSSGLTGVGEETQHF
>TRBJ2-5|TRBV7-8|few|-
TGTGCCAGCAGCTTAGAGGGCAGGGGCGCTCCGTCATTTCAAGAGACCCAGTACTTC
CASSLEGRGAPSFQETQYF
>TRBJ2-3|TRBV5-6|-|-
TGTGCCTGCAGCTTGGTGTGGGGGGCCGGTACAGATACGCAGTATTTT
CACSLVWGAGTDTQYF
>TRBJ2-7|TRBV20-1|-|-
TGCAGTGCCCCCAGGGAGGACGAGCAGTACTTC
CSAPREDEQYF
>TRBJ2-5|TRBV5-1|-|-
TGCGCCAGCAGCGGGGGCAAGGTAGTGAGAGAGACCCAGTACTTC
CASSGGKVVRETQYF
>TRBJ2-1|TRBV7-9|once|TRBD1
TGTACCAGCAGCCCCGTCGGACAGGGGGCAGGCAATGAGCAGTTCTTC
CTSSPVGQGAGNEQFF
>TRBJ2-7|TRBV20-1|-|-
TGCAGTGCTCCTGCAGAGGGCCTCTACGTGCAGTACTTC
CSAPAEGLYVQYF
>TRBJ2-3|TRBV20-1|once|-
TGCAGTGCTCACCAATGGGGGCTAGATACACAGTATTTT
CSAHQWGLDTQYF
>TRBJ2-2|TRBV7-6|-|-
TGTGCCAGCAGCACCAGGAACACCGGGGAGCTGTTTTTT
CASSTRNTGELFF
>TRBJ2-7|TRBV12-3/TRBV12-4|-|-
TGTGCCAGCGTCCCACTACCCTACGAGCAGTACTTC
CASVPLPYEQYF
>TRBJ2-1|TRBV11-2|-|TRBD2
TGTGCCGGCAGCTCGCGCATAGTAACTATCGGGGGACTAAGGGAGCAGTTCTTC
CAGSSRIVTIGGLREQFF
>TRBJ2-3|TRBV29-1|many|-
TGCAGCGTTAATCGGCGGGGCAACACAGATACGCAGTATTTT
CSVNRRGNTDTQYF
>TRBJ2-2|TRBV4-2|-|-
TGTGCCAACAGCCAAATGAGAGGGTCGGGCACCGAGGAGCTGTTTTTT
CANSQMRGSGTEELFF
>TRBJ2-3|TRBV11-2|medium-sized|TRBD2
TGTGCCAGCAGCTCCACCCGGGATAGCGGGGGGACCACAGATACGCAGTATTTT
CASSSTRDSGGTTDTQYF
>TRBJ2-7|TRBV11-1|-|-
TGTGCCAGCAACTTAGAAAGGGACGAGCGGTACTTC
CASNLERDERYF
>TRBJ2-7|TRBV11-3|-|TRBD2
TGTGCCAGCAGCTCCTCTCTTCGGGGGGGAACCTACGAGCGGTACTTC
CASSSSLRGGTYERYF
>TRBJ2-1|TRBV20-1|-|TRBD2
TGCAGTGGCAATACTAGCGGGAGGAGGAATGAGCAGTTCTTC
CSGNTSGRRNEQFF
>TRBJ2-3|TRBV4-1|-|TRBD1
TGCGCCAGCAGCCAAGATGGAGAGGCAGGGGGATCCACAGATACACAGTATTTT
CASSQDGEAGGSTDTQYF
>TRBJ2-5|TRBV5-1|-|TRBD2
TGCGCCAGCAGCTTTAGCGGGGGGGTCACGGCGACCCAGTACTTC
CASSFSGGVTATQYF
>TRBJ2-7|TRBV20-1|few|TRBD2
TGCAGTGCTAGAGATCCGGAGCGGGAGGCGAGGGAGGAGTACTTC
CSARDPEREAREEYF
>TRBJ2-7|TRBV4-1|-|-
TGCGCCAGCAGCCAAGATACATTCGCCTACGAGCAGTACTTC
CASSQDTFAYEQYF
>TRBJ1-1|TRBV15|-|-
TGTGCCACCAGCAGAGAACGGATGACTGAAGCTTTCTTT
CATSRERMTEAFF
>TRBJ2-7|TRBV20-1|-|-
TGCAGTCCATCCCCGGGACGGGGTTACCACGAGCAGTACTTC
CSPSPGRGYHEQYF
>TRBJ2-1|TRBV6-2/TRBV6-3|-|TRBD2
TGTGCCAGCAGTTACTCACTAGCGGGGATCCACTGCTATGAGCAGTTCTTC
CASSYSLAGIHCYEQFF
>TRBJ1-2|TRBV29-1|-|-
TGCAGCGTTGTTAAGGGAAGCTATGACTACACCTTC
CSVVKGSYDYTF
>TRBJ2-6|TRBV5-1|-|-
TGCGCCAGCAGCTCCGGGGACTCTGGGGCCAACGTCCTGACTTTC
CASSSGDSGANVLTF
>TRBJ2-7|TRBV4-1|many|-
TGCGCCAGCAGCCAACTCCCGGGCCTCGACTACGAGCAGTACTTC
CASSQLPGLDYEQYF
>TRBJ2-1|TRBV18|-|-
TGTGCCAGCTCACTAGGGCGGGACAATGAGCAGTTCTTC
CASSLGRDNEQFF
>TRBJ2-1|TRBV6-1|-|TRBD2
TGTGCCAGCAGGTCACTAGCGGGGTTCATGGAAGAGCAGTTCTTC
CASRSLAGFMEEQFF